Listed here are 18 T cell receptor beta chains from one sample, sequenced in a study of identifying expanded T cells in peripheral blood. The assay was immunoSEQ multiplex PCR, and TCRdb's table has in-frame clones only and misses some. The table includes approximately 56,000 clones, about 80% detected once. The source material was blood. Receptor source: a person aged 18-70 years in good health.

The chain carries TRBV10-3 and TRBJ2-3; 8 bases fit TRBD2. The CDR3 is 15 residues long. V shed 5 bases and J 6 bases; nucleotides not matched to a gene: 10. Germline CDR1 is ENHRY and CDR2 is SYGVKD. The DNA of the CDR3 is TGTGCCATCAGTAGACTAGCGAGGGAGGAGGATACGCAGTATTTT. Protein product: CAISRLAREEDTQYF.

This sequence joins TRBV30 and TRBJ2-1; D is possibly TRBD2 (6 bases). The V gene's germline CDR1 is GTSNPN and CDR2 SVGIG (reference sequence). The CDR3 contains 14 residues. The V end was cut by 4 bases, the J end by 2 bases, with 12 bases between. The DNA of the CDR3 is TGTGCCTGGACGACTAGTCGGGCCTACAATGAGCAGTTCTTC. Translating gives CAWTTSRAYNEQFF.

The V call is TRBV5-6, the J call TRBJ1-6; 9 bases align to TRBD1. J was trimmed by 9 bases and V by 4 bases; bases with no gene match: 8. The CDR3 sequence is 15 residues long. CDR1 and CDR2 (germline): SGHDT, YYEEEE. The CDR3 DNA follows: TGTGCCAGCAGCGCCGGGACAGGGAGCGGTTCACCCCTCCACTTT. It is translated as CASSAGTGSGSPLHF.

The chain carries TRBV7-8 and TRBJ2-4; the D gene is possibly TRBD1 (5 bases). This CDR3 comprises 17 residues. V gave up 5 bases and J gave up 3 bases, with 20 bases separating them. The germline V gene encodes CDR1 SGHVS and CDR2 FQNEAQ. The CDR3 protein is CASSRQTWGEVKNIQYF. The CDR3 DNA reads TGTGCCAGCAGCCGCCAAACGTGGGGCGAAGTCAAAAACATTCAGTACTTC.

This clone has a handful of counts. The V call is TRBV10-3, the J call TRBJ1-1; no firm D call. The germline V gene encodes CDR1 ENHRY and CDR2 SYGVKD. The CDR3 is 13 residues long. With 6 bases removed from V and 1 base from J, the gap between germline ends came to 9 bases. The CDR3 DNA follows: TGTGCCATCAGCCAACAGAAGAACACTGAAGCTTTCTTT. It specifies CAISQQKNTEAFF.

The J gene is TRBJ1-1, the V gene TRBV29-1; possibly TRBD1 for D (6 bases). V lost 6 bases to trimming and J lost 5 bases, with 25 bases between them. Germline CDR1 is SQVTM and CDR2 is ANQGSEA. The CDR3 extends over 16 amino acids. The CDR3 nucleotides are TGCAGCGTCGCTATTTCTACAGGGATTCGCCCTACTGAAGCTTTCTTT. This encodes CSVAISTGIRPTEAFF. Looking up the rest from reference TRBV29-1 and TRBJ1-1 gives the full variable domain: SAVISQKPSRDICQRGTSLTIQCQVDSQVTMMFWYRQQPGQSLTLIATANQGSEATYESGFVIDKFPISRPNLTFSTLTVSNMSPEDSSIYLCSVAISTGIRPTEAFFGQGTRLTVV.

This rearrangement joins TRBV11-3 to TRBJ1-1; D gene uncertain. The length of the CDR3 is 11 residues. The germline V and J ends were trimmed by 5 bases and 6 bases, with 7 bases remaining between them. Germline CDR1 and CDR2: SGHNT and YENEEA. CDR3 region: CASSQYSEAFF. CDR3 nucleotides: TGTGCCAGCAGCCAATACTCTGAAGCTTTCTTT.

The rearrangement uses TRBV7-3 and TRBJ2-2; 7 bases map to TRBD1. Germline V gene data show CDR1 as SGHTA and CDR2 as FQGTGA. The CDR3 has 14 amino acids. V was clipped by 0 bases and J by 8 bases; unmatched bases: 3. CDR3 in DNA: TGTGCCAGCAGCTTAACAGGGACAGAAGGGGAGCTGTTTTTT. Protein sequence: CASSLTGTEGELFF. Complete variable domain (other parts from reference TRBV7-3 and TRBJ2-2): GAGVSQTPSNKVTEKGKYVELRCDPISGHTALYWYRQSLGQGPEFLIYFQGTGAADDSGLPNDRFFAVRPEGSVSTLKIQRTERGDSAVYLCASSLTGTEGELFFGEGSRLTVL.

The V call is TRBV5-8, the J call TRBJ2-4; D ambiguous. Trimming cost V 4 bases and J 1 base, with 15 bases left between them. The germline CDR1 and CDR2 sequences are SGHTS and YDEGEE. The CDR3 sequence is 16 residues long. CDR3 region: CASSKLSSWAKNIQYF. The CDR3 bases are TGTGCCAGCAGCAAACTTTCAAGTTGGGCCAAAAACATTCAGTACTTC.

The rearrangement uses TRBV7-3 and TRBJ2-7; 7 nucleotides align to TRBD1. CDR3 length equals 19 residues. V was clipped by 2 bases and J by 1 base; unmatched bases: 17. The germline gives CDR1 SGHTA, CDR2 FQGTGA. The CDR3, as DNA: TGTGCCAGCAGCTTACCCGTACAGGGGACGGGGATGAGGTCCTACGAGCAGTACGTC. This codes for CASSLPVQGTGMRSYEQYV.

The rearrangement joins TRBV7-2 to TRBJ2-5; a weak D match, TRBD2 (7 bases). The V and J ends lost 5 bases and 5 bases respectively, with 24 bases between them. The germline gives CDR1 SGHTA, CDR2 FQGNSA. The CDR3 consists of 17 residues. CDR3: CASSPGGGGRGWETQYF. CDR3 in DNA: TGTGCCAGCAGCCCCGGCGGGGGCGGGAGAGGATGGGAGACCCAGTACTTC.

The gene calls are TRBV7-6 and TRBJ1-1, with 8 nucleotides matching TRBD1. This CDR3 is 16 amino acids long. With V trimmed by 1 base and J by 5 bases, 9 bases remained unmatched. Germline CDR1 reads SGHVS; CDR2 reads FNYEAQ. CDR3 bases: TGTGCCAGCAGCTTAGGGGCCGGGACAGGCGGGACTGAAGCTTTCTTT. This translates into CASSLGAGTGGTEAFF.

The chain combines TRBV4-3 with TRBJ2-1; unclear D gene. Germline CDR1 is LGHNA and CDR2 is YSLEER. The CDR3 is made up of 11 amino acids. V was trimmed by 3 bases and J by 10 bases, leaving 7 bases between them. The CDR3 spells CASSQGGEQFF. CDR3 nucleotides: TGCGCCAGCAGCCAGGGCGGAGAGCAGTTCTTC.

CDR3 residues: CASSSGDRDLGGYTF. Written as DNA, the CDR3 is TGTGCCAGCAGCTCGGGGGACAGGGACCTCGGTGGCTACACCTTC. This rearrangement joins TRBV5-4 to TRBJ1-2, with TRBD1 identical over 9 bases. Germline CDR1 is SGHNT and CDR2 is YYREEE (reference sequence). The CDR3 has 15 residues. With 3 bases clipped from V and 7 bases from J, the junction kept 10 bases outside the gene matches.

CDR3 loop: CASSDLAGGPTDTQYF. As DNA, the CDR3 is TGTGCCAGCAGTGACCTAGCGGGGGGGCCAACAGATACGCAGTATTTT. The rearrangement uses TRBV27 and TRBJ2-3; 12 positions match TRBD2. In germline, CDR1 is MNHEY, CDR2 SMNVEV (reference sequence). The CDR3 runs to 16 residues. The V gene end was trimmed by 5 bases and the J gene end by 3 bases; junction bases not matched to a gene: 6.

This chain links TRBV6-1 with TRBJ1-2; possibly TRBD1 for D (5 bases). CDR3 length: 13 residues. With 6 bases removed from V and 5 bases from J, the gap between germline ends came to 13 bases. The V gene's germline CDR1 is MNHNS and CDR2 SASEGT. The CDR3 DNA is TGTGCCAGCAGCCTAGGGGAACAGTATGGCTACACCTTC. The encoded protein is CASSLGEQYGYTF.

This sequence joins TRBV19 and TRBJ1-5, with 9 nucleotides matching TRBD1. V lost 9 bases and J lost 4; bases outside the gene matches: 4. Germline V gene data show CDR1 as LNHDA and CDR2 as SQIVND (reference sequence). The CDR3 runs 13 residues. DNA of the CDR3: TGTGCCAGCGGGACAGGGTTTAATCAGCCCCAGCATTTT. Translation gives CASGTGFNQPQHF.

The V and J genes are TRBV2 and TRBJ2-2; D not resolved. The V gene's germline CDR1 is SNHLY and CDR2 FYNNEI. V was shortened by 4 bases and J by 3 bases, with 9 bases between the two germline ends. This CDR3 is 14 amino acids long. Here the CDR3 reads CASSVMWDTGELFF. The CDR3 coding sequence is TGTGCCAGCAGTGTGATGTGGGACACCGGGGAGCTGTTTTTT. The full variable domain, its missing parts supplied by reference TRBV2 and TRBJ2-2, is EPEVTQTPSHQVTQMGQEVILRCVPISNHLYFYWYRQILGQKVEFLVSFYNNEISEKSEIFDDQFSVERPDGSNFTLKIRSTKLEDSAMYFCASSVMWDTGELFFGEGSRLTVL.